This T cell receptor beta chain emerged from a study of graft-versus-host responses after intestinal transplantation. Study background: Transplants given to recipients were multivisceral, liver-intestinal, or isolated intestinal. Findings of the study overall: High graft-versus-host to host-versus-graft clonal ratios were found in allografts of patients who had graft-donor T cell macrochimerism. Early post-transplant falls in HvG clones accompanied the peak levels of circulating GvH clones.

Profiling relied on immunoSEQ multiplex PCR, and the TCRdb table lists in-frame clones only, not all of them. The table records 100,000 to 130,000 clones, over 80% of them present only once. This CDR3 has 15 amino acids. This clone occurred a few times. The antigen remains unidentified. The input for sequencing was unstimulated CD4+ T cells sorted from spleen or lymph node cells, taken before transplant. This clonotype was obtained from a human donor who was the organ donor for an intestinal transplant. This chain joins TRBV21-1 and TRBJ2-7; TRBD1 reflects the table's D call only, with no check against the DNA. TRBV21-1 counts as a pseudogene. CDR3 in amino acids: CASSKAPGTPYEQYF. CDR3 nucleotide sequence: TGTGCCAGCAGCAAAGCGCCTGGGACACCCTACGAGCAGTACTTC.